This T cell receptor beta chain emerged from a study of beta chain features in type 1 diabetes. General study findings and limits: Moderately but significantly shorter TCRB CDR3s were found in Type 1 diabetes patients in all four CD4+ subsets.

In its sample, this clone was seen a few times. Its antigen remains unknown. Trimming cost V 6 bases and J 8 bases; bases outside gene matches: 11. The length of the CDR3 is 15 residues. Germline V gene lookup returns CDR1 MDHEN and CDR2 SYDVKM. All of the isolated RNA was reverse transcribed, so expressed TCRB transcripts were sequenced. TCRdb's copy holds only in-frame clones and misses some; the assay was immunoSEQ multiplex PCR. The profile shows about 390,000 clones, around 10% of them singletons. The V and J genes are TRBV28 and TRBJ1-4, with 8 bases that match TRBD1. The receptor comes from a man aged 25 to 40 with type 1 diabetes. The sequenced sample consisted of central memory CD4+ T cells from blood. The CDR3 DNA follows: TGTGCCAGCAGGTCGTTTGGACAGGGAGACGAAAAACTGTTTTTT. Translated: CASRSFGQGDEKLFF.